Listed below are T cell receptor beta chains from one sample, sequenced in a study of T cells in tumors after PD-1 blockade. Produced via immunoSEQ multiplex PCR; TCRdb's table is partial and in-frame only. The sample holds tens of thousands of clones, around 80% seen once. Sequenced here: PBMCs, sampled before anti-PD-1 therapy. The receptors come from a human donor with advanced basal cell or squamous cell carcinoma (not recorded which). Both conserved end residues are part of each CDR3. The order of the fields is J gene, D gene, V gene, clone size, CDR3 protein, CDR3 DNA. A D gene is named only where the DNA matches it firmly. Some rows have no size entry. The others give once, few or many, or a class for an expanded clone.

>TRBJ2-3|NA|TRBV6-4|NA
CASRPSTDTQYF
TGTGCCAGCAGGCCCAGCACAGATACGCAGTATTTT
>TRBJ2-3|NA|TRBV11-3|NA
CASSLFGSGGTDTQYF
TGTGCCAGCAGCTTATTCGGTTCCGGAGGAACAGATACGCAGTATTTT
>TRBJ1-3|NA|TRBV9|NA
CASSVGGAAGNTIYF
TGTGCCAGCAGCGTAGGGGGGGCGGCTGGAAACACCATATATTTT
>TRBJ2-7|NA|TRBV7-9|NA
CASSLGGLSYEQYF
TGTGCCAGCAGCTTAGGTGGGCTTTCCTACGAGCAGTACTTC
>TRBJ2-3|TRBD2|TRBV5-1|NA
CASSLALAGGLADTQYF
TGCGCCAGCAGCTTGGCTCTAGCGGGAGGGCTGGCAGATACGCAGTATTTT
>TRBJ1-6|TRBD1|TRBV29-1|many
CSVKDRVYSPLHF
TGCAGCGTGAAGGACAGGGTTTATTCACCCCTCCACTTT
>TRBJ1-1|NA|TRBV6-5|NA
CASTSSGPGNTEAFF
TGTGCCAGCACCTCCTCAGGGCCGGGGAACACTGAAGCTTTCTTT
>TRBJ1-3|NA|TRBV5-1|NA
CASSLAGSGSGNTIYF
TGCGCCAGCAGCTTGGCCGGTTCGGGCTCTGGAAACACCATATATTTT
>TRBJ2-2|NA|TRBV7-9|NA
CASSFLARAGGELFF
TGTGCCAGCAGCTTCCTTGCGAGGGCGGGCGGGGAGCTGTTTTTT
>TRBJ2-7|NA|TRBV6-5|NA
CASSYITGLPEQYF
TGTGCCAGCAGTTACATCACAGGGTTGCCCGAGCAGTACTTC
>TRBJ1-2|NA|TRBV5-4|once
CASSLDGQPYGYTF
TGTGCCAGCAGCTTGGACGGACAGCCGTATGGCTACACCTTC
>TRBJ2-2|NA|TRBV13|few
CASSAGLSNTGELFF
TGTGCCAGCAGCGCAGGACTCTCGAACACCGGGGAGCTGTTTTTT
>TRBJ2-5|NA|TRBV2|NA
CASSFPSRRPYF
TGTGCCAGCAGTTTCCCCAGCCGCCGCCCGTACTTC
>TRBJ1-5|NA|TRBV3-1/TRBV3-2|NA
CASSQDQGQPQHF
TGTGCCAGCAGCCAAGATCAAGGACAGCCCCAGCATTTT
>TRBJ1-1|NA|TRBV7-6|few
CASSFPGYTEAFF
TGTGCCAGCAGCTTCCCGGGATACACTGAAGCTTTCTTT
>TRBJ1-6|NA|TRBV5-1|NA
CASSVGQSSNSPLHF
TGCGCCAGCAGCGTCGGACAGAGCTCTAATTCACCCCTCCACTTT
>TRBJ2-1|TRBD2|TRBV28|NA
CASSLGPILAGMYNEQFF
TGTGCCAGCAGTTTAGGTCCTATACTAGCGGGGATGTACAATGAGCAGTTCTTC
>TRBJ1-5|TRBD1|TRBV5-6|NA
CASSWGTGDGNQPQHF
TGTGCCAGCAGCTGGGGGACAGGGGACGGCAATCAGCCCCAGCATTTT
>TRBJ2-7|NA|TRBV24-1|few
CATGRYEQYF
TGTGCCACCGGCCGTTACGAGCAGTACTTC
>TRBJ2-5|NA|TRBV6-9|once
CASSYLCRGHQETQYF
TGTGCCAGCAGTTATTTGTGCAGGGGACATCAAGAGACCCAGTACTTC
>TRBJ2-7|NA|TRBV28|NA
CASSPIEGISYEQYF
TGTGCCAGCAGCCCAATAGAGGGTATTAGCTACGAGCAGTACTTC
>TRBJ1-3|NA|TRBV11-3|NA
CASSLDGGLRGNTIYF
TGTGCCAGCAGCTTAGATGGGGGCCTCCGCGGAAACACCATATATTTT
>TRBJ1-5|NA|TRBV19|NA
CASYPTGEGGNQPQHF
TGTGCCAGCTACCCGACCGGGGAGGGGGGCAATCAGCCCCAGCATTTT
>TRBJ1-1|NA|TRBV13|NA
CASSLDRAGEAFF
TGTGCCAGCAGCTTAGACCGGGCGGGTGAAGCTTTCTTT
>TRBJ2-3|TRBD1|TRBV2|NA
CASSEPTRGQGVYTQYF
TGTGCCAGCAGTGAACCAACTAGGGGACAGGGGGTATACACGCAGTATTTT
>TRBJ2-1|TRBD1|TRBV2|few
CASAGTASPYNEQFF
TGTGCCAGCGCCGGGACAGCCTCCCCCTACAATGAGCAGTTCTTC
>TRBJ1-1|NA|TRBV19|NA
CASSPGGEGHTEAFF
TGTGCCAGTTCCCCCGGAGGTGAGGGGCACACTGAAGCTTTCTTT
>TRBJ2-2|NA|TRBV5-1|NA
CASSRKQGSGELFF
TGCGCCAGCAGTCGAAAACAGGGAAGCGGGGAGCTGTTTTTT
>TRBJ1-5|TRBD1|TRBV7-9|NA
CASGQGANQPQHF
TGTGCCAGCGGACAGGGGGCAAATCAGCCCCAGCATTTT
>TRBJ2-4|NA|TRBV3-1/TRBV3-2|NA
CASSQWRQAKNIQYF
TGTGCCAGCAGCCAATGGAGACAAGCCAAAAACATTCAGTACTTC
>TRBJ1-1|NA|TRBV29-1|NA
CSVVEGTPNTEAFF
TGCAGCGTTGTCGAGGGGACACCGAACACTGAAGCTTTCTTT
>TRBJ2-1|TRBD2|TRBV19|NA
CASSLNSGGRVYNEQFF
TGTGCCAGTAGTCTAAATTCCGGAGGGAGGGTCTACAATGAGCAGTTCTTC
>TRBJ2-7|TRBD2|TRBV3-1/TRBV3-2|NA
CASSQEGTSGSYEQYF
TGTGCCAGCAGCCAAGAAGGGACTAGCGGGAGCTACGAGCAGTACTTC
>TRBJ2-7|NA|TRBV2|NA
CASSGSQSYEQYF
TGTGCCAGCAGTGGGTCACAGTCCTACGAGCAGTACTTC
>TRBJ2-4|TRBD2|TRBV4-2|once
CASSREGTTSGGGWNIQYF
TGTGCCAGCAGCCGAGAAGGCACAACTAGCGGAGGGGGGTGGAACATTCAGTACTTC
>TRBJ1-5|NA|TRBV12-3/TRBV12-4|NA
CASSLMDNQPQHF
TGTGCCAGCAGTTTGATGGACAATCAGCCCCAGCATTTT
>TRBJ2-3|TRBD2|TRBV5-5|once
CASSLELAGEDTQYF
TGTGCCAGCAGCTTGGAGCTAGCGGGGGAAGATACGCAGTATTTT